This T cell receptor (beta chain) was captured by sequencing in a study of OX40 agonist ivuxolimab in advanced cancers. For the study at large: Ivuxolimab was administered intravenously to patients at 0.01 to 10 mg/kg every 2 weeks. Patients with hepatocellular carcinoma, melanoma, renal cell or head and neck cancer made up the dose-escalation patients. Study-wide findings and caveats: Dosing at 0.1 to 3.0 mg/kg was accompanied by clonal expansion of CD4+ and CD8+ blood T cells by week 6. Clonal expansion in partial responders at 0.1-3.0 mg/kg ranked among the lowest.

Details on this clone: The antigen remains unidentified.

Sequenced by immunoSEQ multiplex PCR; TCRdb stores in-frame clones only, minus some. The sample lists nearly 55,000 clones, approximately 90% seen once, with 1.4% in the top ten. The CDR3 contains 16 residues. Germline V gives CDR1 LNHDA, CDR2 SQIVND (reference sequence). V was clipped by 5 bases and J by 4 bases, with 18 bases between them. This rearrangement joins TRBV19 to TRBJ1-5, with a possible D match to TRBD1 (6 bases). This TCR was sampled from an adult with an advanced solid tumor such as melanoma, head and neck, liver or kidney cancer. The material sequenced was CD4+ or CD8+ T cells sorted from blood, taken in a trial of the OX40 agonist ivuxolimab. CDR3 sequence (DNA): TGTGCCAGTAGTTTCGGGAGGGGGACGGTGAATCAGCCCCAGCATTTT. This gives the protein CASSFGRGTVNQPQHF.